This T cell receptor (beta chain) was identified during a study of blood T cell repertoires in COVID-19. Study-level background: Specimens from acute and convalescent COVID-19 originated in the United States, Italy and Spain. The analysed material was cDNA or gDNA that came from T cells, B-cell-depleted T cells, or PBMCs.

The CDR3 is 15 amino acids. V shed 4 bases and J shed 5 bases, with 15 bases lying between them. Germline lookup yields CDR1 LGHDT and CDR2 YNNKEL (reference sequence). Methods used by the authors: From reference gene primer amplification, estimates of nucleated cell counts were derived. The protocol was immunoSEQ multiplex PCR, while the TCRdb copy is restricted to in-frame clones and leaves out a portion. The V and J calls and clone size come from that table; D and trimming were worked out from the DNA. This repertoire shows approximately 40,000 clones, approximately 90% found once; its top ten account for under 5%. This clone was counted once.

The genes are TRBV3-1 (or the pseudogene TRBV3-2) and TRBJ2-1, with a possible D match to TRBD2 (5 bases). The material sequenced was peripheral blood. The receptor was isolated from a human donor in a cohort sampled during active COVID-19. The CDR3 DNA is TGTGCCAGCAGCCCCGTGTGGTCGGGAAACAATGAGCAGTTCTTC. Protein product: CASSPVWSGNNEQFF.